A selection of T cell receptor beta chains follows, all from one sample in a study of blood T cell repertoires in COVID-19. Sequencing was performed with immunoSEQ multiplex PCR; in TCRdb, only in-frame clones are kept and a portion is missing. The data contain 100,000 to 150,000 clones, about 80% of them singletons. Sequenced sample: peripheral blood. All receptors derive from a man aged 40-49 years with active or convalescent COVID-19. The CDR3 runs from the conserved cysteine through the conserved F or W. D genes are given only for firm matches. Not all rows give a size; the values are once, few, many and, for expanded clones, a class.

clone_size d_call j_call v_call cdr3_aa cdr3_nt
. TRBD1 TRBJ1-1 TRBV18 CASSPTGEAFF TGTGCCAGCTCGCCGACAGGGGAAGCTTTCTTT
once TRBD2 TRBJ2-7 TRBV18 CASCPGLAGPYEQYF TGTGCCAGCTGTCCGGGACTAGCGGGTCCCTACGAGCAGTACTTC
. . TRBJ2-3 TRBV18 CASSLGLLSTDTQYF TGTGCCAGCTCACTGGGACTCCTTAGCACAGATACGCAGTATTTT
. TRBD1 TRBJ1-5 TRBV27 CASSRYSGQGGQPQHF TGTGCCAGCAGCCGCTACTCCGGACAGGGTGGACAGCCCCAGCATTTT
many . TRBJ2-7 TRBV10-2 CASRAGDYEQYF TGCGCCAGCAGGGCGGGTGACTACGAGCAGTACTTC
. . TRBJ1-5 TRBV18 CASSPTGGVVRNQPQHF TGTGCCAGCTCACCCACCGGGGGGGTTGTGCGCAATCAGCCCCAGCATTTT
. . TRBJ2-7 TRBV7-2 CASSPGYTYEQYF TGTGCCAGCAGTCCAGGTTACACCTACGAGCAGTACTTC
. . TRBJ1-5 TRBV10-3 CAISQSEAQGQPQHF TGTGCCATCAGCCAAAGTGAGGCCCAGGGACAGCCCCAGCATTTT
. TRBD1 TRBJ1-6 TRBV19 CASSPGQARSNSPLHF TGTGCCAGTAGTCCCGGACAGGCCCGGTCTAATTCACCCCTCCACTTT
. . TRBJ2-7 TRBV21-1 CASSSLRGYEQYF TGTGCCAGCAGCTCTCTCAGGGGCTACGAGCAGTACTTC
. TRBD1 TRBJ2-3 TRBV4-3 CASSQAGTGGATDTQYF TGCGCCAGCAGCCAAGCAGGGACAGGGGGCGCGACAGATACGCAGTATTTT
. . TRBJ2-5 TRBV6-5 CASSYSHFRDSKTQYF TGTGCCAGCAGTTACTCGCACTTCCGGGACTCAAAGACCCAGTACTTC
. . TRBJ1-2 TRBV12-3/TRBV12-4 CASSVRGNGYTF TGTGCCAGCAGTGTAAGGGGAAATGGCTACACCTTC
. . TRBJ2-3 TRBV6-4 CASSEGGSKNTQYF TGTGCCAGCAGTGAAGGGGGTAGCAAGAATACGCAGTATTTT
. TRBD1 TRBJ1-5 TRBV5-6 CASSWGGQGNNQPQHF TGTGCCAGCAGCTGGGGGGGACAGGGAAACAATCAGCCCCAGCATTTT
. TRBD1 TRBJ1-6 TRBV6-2/TRBV6-3 CASRYRTGGNSPLHF TGTGCCAGCAGGTACAGGACAGGGGGGAATTCACCCCTCCACTTT
. TRBD2 TRBJ2-5 TRBV15 CATSRTHPLTSGGRGETQYF TGTGCCACCAGCAGGACCCATCCCCTGACTAGCGGGGGGCGGGGGGAGACCCAGTACTTC
. TRBD2 TRBJ2-3 TRBV10-2 CASVGLAGGTDTQYF TGCGCCAGCGTAGGCTTAGCGGGGGGTACAGATACGCAGTATTTT
once . TRBJ2-4 TRBV7-2 CASSLVIKNIQYF TGTGCCAGCAGCTTAGTTATAAAAAACATTCAGTACTTC
. TRBD2 TRBJ2-1 TRBV20-1 CSASGLVLHNEQFF TGCAGTGCTAGTGGACTAGTCCTCCACAATGAGCAGTTCTTC
. TRBD2 TRBJ2-7 TRBV19 CASSRGEDYEQYF TGTGCCAGTAGTCGGGGGGAGGACTACGAGCAGTACTTC
. . TRBJ1-6 TRBV2 CASSEREFAPLHF TGTGCCAGCAGTGAGAGAGAATTTGCACCCCTCCACTTT
. . TRBJ1-1 TRBV5-1 CASSLVSVEAFF TGCGCCAGCAGCTTGGTTTCGGTTGAAGCTTTCTTT
. . TRBJ2-7 TRBV2 CASGALGFEQYF TGTGCCAGCGGGGCCTTGGGTTTCGAGCAGTACTTC
. TRBD1 TRBJ2-7 TRBV7-9 CASSMWDRAYEQYF TGTGCCAGCAGCATGTGGGACAGGGCCTACGAGCAGTACTTC
. TRBD1 TRBJ1-4 TRBV7-3 CASSLTGQSNEKLFF TGTGCCAGCAGCTTAACGGGACAGAGTAATGAAAAACTGTTTTTT
. . TRBJ1-5 TRBV19 CASSTGQISNQPQHF TGTGCCAGTAGTACTGGACAAATTAGCAATCAGCCCCAGCATTTT
. TRBD2 TRBJ2-5 TRBV7-3 CASSSPSGGRAETQYF TGTGCCAGCAGCTCCCCTAGCGGGGGACGGGCGGAGACCCAGTACTTC